This T cell receptor beta chain was found in a study of post-analysis software for immune sequencing data. To note about this clonotype: Its antigen is undetermined.

Germline V gives CDR1 SGHKS, CDR2 YYEKEE (reference sequence). This CDR3 has 12 residues. Study-level results: In patients, five or six TRBV segments were more frequent than in controls, with TRBV5-6, TRBV5-1 and TRBV20-1 among them.

Unique molecular identifiers tagged the TCR beta cDNA libraries. TCRdb reanalysed the PCR reads using MiXCR and keeps one entry per CDR3 protein. This sample yields some 690,000 distinct CDR3 sequences, of which roughly 27% are seen a single time; approximately 0.55% belongs to the top ten. The origin of this receptor is a girl aged 10-17 years with multiple sclerosis. The J gene is TRBJ2-1, the V gene TRBV5-5; no clear D gene. The J call is in doubt because the DNA end fits TRBJ2-7 better. Sequences were obtained from blood. Here the CDR3 DNA reads TGTGCCAGCAGCAAGACTGGCAATGAGCAGTACTTC. It translates to CASSKTGNEQYF.